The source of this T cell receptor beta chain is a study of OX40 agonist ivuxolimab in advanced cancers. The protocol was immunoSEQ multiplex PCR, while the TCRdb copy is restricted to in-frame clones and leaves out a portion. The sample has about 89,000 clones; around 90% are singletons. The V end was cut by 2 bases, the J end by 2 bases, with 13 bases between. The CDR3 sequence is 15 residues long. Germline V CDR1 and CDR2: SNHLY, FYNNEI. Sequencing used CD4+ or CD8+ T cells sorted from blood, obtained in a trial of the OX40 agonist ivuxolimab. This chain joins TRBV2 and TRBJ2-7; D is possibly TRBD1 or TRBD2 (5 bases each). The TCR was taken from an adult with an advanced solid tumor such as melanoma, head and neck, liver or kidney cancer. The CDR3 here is CASSELGVATYEQYF. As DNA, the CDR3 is TGTGCCAGCAGTGAACTGGGGGTGGCAACCTACGAGCAGTACTTC. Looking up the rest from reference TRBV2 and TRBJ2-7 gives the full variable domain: EPEVTQTPSHQVTQMGQEVILRCVPISNHLYFYWYRQILGQKVEFLVSFYNNEISEKSEIFDDQFSVERPDGSNFTLKIRSTKLEDSAMYFCASSELGVATYEQYFGPGTRLTVT.